The clone carrying this T cell receptor beta chain was counted a single time. This specimen belongs to a study of T cell responses to AZD1222 COVID-19 vaccine. V shed 5 bases and J 4 bases; nucleotides not matched to a gene: 4. This CDR3 spans 14 amino acids. Germline V gives CDR1 MDHEN, CDR2 SYDVKM. The data were produced by immunoSEQ multiplex PCR, yet TCRdb's version contains in-frame clones alone and is incomplete. The sample holds about 90,000 clones, under 95% seen once. The receptor comes from an adult in good health. The specimen was peripheral blood, collected on day 0 of MenACWY control vaccination. This chain uses TRBV28 with TRBJ1-2; 10 bases align to TRBD1. The CDR3 spells CASSPGTGAYGYTF. In DNA form, the CDR3 reads TGTGCCAGCAGTCCCGGGACAGGGGCCTATGGCTACACCTTC.